Below, 30 T cell receptor beta chains from the same sample are listed, as sequenced in a study of identical twins. MiXCR was run by TCRdb on the 5' RACE reads, yielding one entry per CDR3 protein. The sample has about 900,000 distinct CDR3 sequences, roughly 12% seen once. The sample also formed part of further work on yellow fever vaccine responses in identical twins.

Sequences were obtained from PBMCs. These receptors were collected from a woman under 30 in good health.

The V and J genes are TRBV5-1 and TRBJ2-5; no reliable D call. The CDR3 has 15 residues. Trimming removed 1 base from V and 5 bases from J, with 15 bases in between. Germline V lookup: CDR1 SGHRS, CDR2 YFSETQ. The CDR3: CASSLFSGLAETQYF. The CDR3 bases are TGCGCCAGCAGCTTGTTCTCTGGATTGGCGGAGACCCAGTACTTC.

The chain employs TRBV20-1 and TRBJ1-5; 11 bases agree with TRBD1. With 5 bases clipped from V and 4 bases from J, the junction kept 4 bases outside the gene matches. The CDR3 sequence is 14 residues long. CDR1 and CDR2 (germline): DFQATT, SNEGSKA (reference sequence). Here the CDR3 DNA reads TGCAGTGCTTGGACAGGGGGCGGAAATCAGCCCCAGCATTTT. The encoded protein is CSAWTGGGNQPQHF.

This clonotype appeared once. The chain combines TRBV2 with TRBJ2-7, with D possibly TRBD2 on 5 matching bases. V was cut by 10 bases and J by 7 bases, with 17 bases left in between. The CDR3 has 12 residues. Germline V CDR1 and CDR2: SNHLY, FYNNEI. CDR3 nucleotide sequence: TGTGCCATCCGGGTAGCGATTTATGAGCAGTACTTC. Protein product: CAIRVAIYEQYF.

This clonotype showed up just a few times. This rearrangement joins TRBV5-6 to TRBJ2-2; D remains unclear. The V end lost 0 bases, the J end lost 5 bases, and 11 bases lay between the germline ends. This CDR3 has 15 residues. Germline V gives CDR1 SGHDT, CDR2 YYEEEE. The CDR3 DNA reads as TGTGCCAGCAGCTTGGTGCTGGGGTGGACCGGGGAGCTGTTTTTT. It encodes CASSLVLGWTGELFF. Full variable domain (remainder filled in from reference TRBV5-6 and TRBJ2-2): DAGVTQSPTHLIKTRGQQVTLRCSPKSGHDTVSWYQQALGQGPQFIFQYYEEEERQRGNFPDRFSGHQFPNYSSELNVNALLLGDSALYLCASSLVLGWTGELFFGEGSRLTVL.

This clonotype was found many times. The genes are TRBV12-3 or TRBV12-4 and TRBJ2-3; D unresolved. Trimming removed 7 bases from V and 6 bases from J, with 11 bases in between. The CDR3 loop spans 12 amino acids. The CDR3 DNA follows: TGTGCCAGCACGGTGGATACGGATACGCAGTATTTT. Residues: CASTVDTDTQYF.

This clonotype was seen a handful of times. CDR3: CASSPIAGTYNEQFF. Here the CDR3 DNA reads TGTGCCAGCAGCCCTATAGCGGGAACCTACAATGAGCAGTTCTTC. The chain couples TRBV7-2 to TRBJ2-1; TRBD2 aligns across 8 bases. V lost 5 bases, J lost 2 bases, and 5 bases stayed unmatched. CDR3 length: 15 residues. The germline CDR1 and CDR2 sequences are SGHTA and FQGNSA. The complete variable domain, with remaining parts taken from reference TRBV7-2 and TRBJ2-1, reads GAGVSQSPSNKVTEKGKDVELRCDPISGHTALYWYRQSLGQGLEFLIYFQGNSAPDKSGLPSDRFSAERTGGSVSTLTIQRTQQEDSAVYLCASSPIAGTYNEQFFGPGTRLTVL.

This clonotype came up a few times. The chain uses TRBV19 and TRBJ1-6; a possible D gene is TRBD1 (5 bases). The CDR3 totals 15 residues. From germline, CDR1 is LNHDA and CDR2 SQIVND (reference sequence). V was cut by 8 bases and J by 6 bases, with 17 bases left in between. This CDR3 is CASDEAGQGNSPLHF. CDR3 DNA: TGTGCCAGTGACGAGGCGGGGCAGGGTAATTCACCCCTCCACTTT. Variable domain in full (rest from reference TRBV19 and TRBJ1-6): DGGITQSPKYLFRKEGQNVTLSCEQNLNHDAMYWYRQDPGQGLRLIYYSQIVNDFQKGDIAEGYSVSREKKESFPLTVTSAQKNPTAFYLCASDEAGQGNSPLHFGNGTRLTVT.

The chain recombines TRBV10-3 with TRBJ2-5; perhaps TRBD1 as D (5 bases). The CDR3 consists of 15 residues. Looked up from germline, CDR1 is ENHRY and CDR2 is SYGVKD. The ends were cut back, 3 bases at V and 2 bases at J, with 13 bases in the middle. The CDR3 DNA reads TGTGCCATCAGTGAAGGGGTCGTAGGTCAAGAGACCCAGTACTTC. It yields the protein CAISEGVVGQETQYF.

The rearrangement links TRBV29-1 to TRBJ2-7; 7 bases map to TRBD2. Germline CDR1 and CDR2: SQVTM and ANQGSEA. This CDR3 has 13 amino acids. The V and J ends lost 4 bases and 0 bases, in that order; junction bases with no gene match: 3. The CDR3 here is CSVASSGSYEQYF. CDR3 DNA sequence: TGCAGCGTTGCGTCTAGCGGCTCCTACGAGCAGTACTTC.

The chain joins TRBV20-1 to TRBJ2-3; the D gene is possibly TRBD2 (7 bases). The ends were cut back, 7 bases at V and 3 bases at J, with 14 bases in the middle. CDR3 size: 13 residues. From germline, CDR1 is DFQATT and CDR2 SNEGSKA (reference sequence). The CDR3 reads CSGRRGATDTQYF. DNA for the CDR3: TGCAGTGGCCGTCGGGGGGCGACAGATACGCAGTATTTT.

Here the CDR3 reads CASSSMKVTSGIVGDEQFF. CDR3 nucleotides: TGTGCCAGCAGTTCAATGAAAGTGACTAGCGGGATAGTTGGGGATGAGCAGTTCTTC. The V gene is TRBV12-3 or TRBV12-4, the J gene TRBJ2-1, with 11 bases aligning to TRBD2. The CDR3 is made up of 19 amino acids. With V trimmed by 4 bases and J by 8 bases, 19 bases remained unmatched.

There are many counts of this clonotype. The genes are TRBV27 and TRBJ2-1; D perhaps matches TRBD1 (6 bases). Trimming took 4 bases from V and 4 from J, leaving 14 bases between them. The CDR3 is 15 residues long. Germline CDR1 reads MNHEY; CDR2 reads SMNVEV (reference sequence). The CDR3 sequence is CASSYTWDTYNEQFF. In DNA, the CDR3 is TGTGCCAGCAGTTACACCTGGGACACTTACAATGAGCAGTTCTTC.

The rearrangement uses TRBV9 and TRBJ2-7; 7 positions agree with TRBD2. The CDR3 has 15 residues. Unmatched junction bases numbered 3, after V lost 0 bases and J lost 0 bases. Germline CDR1 reads SGDLS; CDR2 reads YYNGEE. CDR3 sequence reads: CASSVGRGSSYEQYF. The CDR3 bases are TGTGCCAGCAGCGTAGGGCGCGGGAGCTCCTACGAGCAGTACTTC.

This clonotype appeared a few times. This chain connects TRBV9 to TRBJ1-1, with a weak D call TRBD1 (5 bases). Germline V gives CDR1 SGDLS, CDR2 YYNGEE. The V and J ends lost 3 bases and 1 base respectively, with 10 bases between them. The CDR3 loop spans 14 amino acids. The DNA for the CDR3 is TGTGCCAGCAGCGCCCAGACAGCGAACACTGAAGCTTTCTTT. This codes for CASSAQTANTEAFF.

This rearrangement joins TRBV20-1 to TRBJ2-3; 13 positions agree with TRBD2. V dropped 0 bases and J dropped 4; count of bases not matched to a gene: 1. The germline V gene encodes CDR1 DFQATT and CDR2 SNEGSKA (reference sequence). The length of the CDR3 is 15 residues. As DNA, the CDR3 is TGCAGTGCTAGAGAACTAGCGGGAGGGCCAGATACGCAGTATTTT. Its translation: CSARELAGGPDTQYF.

V and J are TRBV12-3 or TRBV12-4 and TRBJ1-2; D not resolved. The CDR3 contains 13 residues. V gave up 5 bases and J gave up 5 bases, with 12 bases separating them. The CDR3 is CASSDGGKYGYTF. The CDR3 nucleotides are TGTGCCAGCAGTGACGGAGGGAAGTATGGCTACACCTTC.

This clonotype was seen more than once but under ten times. The chain couples TRBV4-1 to TRBJ2-2, with D tentatively TRBD2 (7 bases). Between the trimmed V and J ends, which lost 4 bases and 0 bases, there was a span of 12 bases. CDR1 and CDR2 (germline): MGHRA, YSYEKL. The CDR3 sequence is 16 residues long. The CDR3 spells CASSRMGGPNTGELFF. The CDR3 region has the DNA TGCGCCAGCAGCCGCATGGGGGGGCCGAACACCGGGGAGCTGTTTTTT.

V and J are TRBV7-9 and TRBJ2-3, with D possibly being TRBD1 (6 bases). The CDR3 runs to 16 residues. Per the germline V gene, CDR1 is SEHNR and CDR2 is FQNEAQ (reference sequence). The V end lost 4 bases, the J end lost 4 bases, and 18 bases lay between the germline ends. CDR3 in amino acids: CASSSRQVGDADTQYF. The CDR3 region has the DNA TGTGCCAGCAGCTCTCGACAGGTTGGGGATGCAGATACGCAGTATTTT.

This clonotype showed up just a few times. The V call is TRBV7-9, the J call TRBJ1-2, with D uncertain. The CDR3 has 13 residues. V was shortened by 2 bases and J by 8 bases, with 12 bases between the two germline ends. Germline V gives CDR1 SEHNR, CDR2 FQNEAQ (reference sequence). CDR3 nucleotide sequence: TGTGCCAGCAGCTTACCCCCCCCCGCCGGCTACACCTTC. This translates into CASSLPPPAGYTF.

This clonotype was seen a handful of times. This rearrangement joins TRBV7-9 to TRBJ2-5, with D perhaps matching TRBD1 (6 bases). Germline V lookup: CDR1 SEHNR, CDR2 FQNEAQ (reference sequence). The CDR3 spans 16 residues. V lost 2 bases and J 4 bases, leaving 17 bases between the germline ends. CDR3 nucleotide sequence: TGTGCCAGCAGCTTAATTTTACAGGGAGCACGAGAGACCCAGTACTTC. This sequence encodes CASSLILQGARETQYF.

The chain has TRBV20-1 and TRBJ2-5, with D hard to call. This CDR3 spans 14 amino acids. Germline CDR1 and CDR2: DFQATT and SNEGSKA (reference sequence). Trimming took 4 bases from V and 5 from J, leaving 17 bases between them. CDR3 nucleotide sequence: TGCAGTGCTACTCCATCTCAGGCTGGGGAGACCCAGTACTTC. Translated: CSATPSQAGETQYF.

The V and J genes are TRBV11-2 and TRBJ2-5; 8 nucleotides align to TRBD1. Per the germline V gene, CDR1 is SGHAT and CDR2 is FQNNGV. The ends lost 5 bases at V and 1 base at J; junction bases unmatched: 6. CDR3 length: 15 residues. CDR3 loop: CASSTWTGSQETQYF. CDR3 DNA sequence: TGTGCCAGCAGCACCTGGACAGGGAGCCAAGAGACCCAGTACTTC.

V usage is TRBV29-1 and J usage is TRBJ2-1; D is perhaps TRBD2 (6 bases). V was cut by 8 bases and J by 2 bases, with 13 bases left in between. Germline CDR1 reads SQVTM; CDR2 reads ANQGSEA. This CDR3 spans 13 amino acids. CDR3 DNA: TGCAGCTTCCGGGACTCACCCTACAATGAGCAGTTCTTC. This encodes CSFRDSPYNEQFF.

This clonotype was seen more than once but under ten times. This sequence joins TRBV27 and TRBJ2-5, with 9 bases fitting TRBD1. After removal of 3 bases from V and 3 bases from J, the junction contained 5 bases not matched to a gene. This CDR3 has 15 residues. From germline, CDR1 is MNHEY and CDR2 SMNVEV (reference sequence). Written as DNA, the CDR3 is TGTGCCAGCAGTTTGTCGACAGGGGGAAAAGAGACCCAGTACTTC. It yields the protein CASSLSTGGKETQYF.

The chain links TRBV11-2 to TRBJ2-7; D might be TRBD2 (5 bases). This CDR3 is 15 amino acids long. In germline, CDR1 is SGHAT, CDR2 FQNNGV. V lost 4 bases to trimming and J lost 2 bases, with 15 bases between them. CDR3 sequence (DNA): TGTGCCAGCAGCTCTACTAGGCCCTCGGCCTACGAGCAGTACTTC. It is translated as CASSSTRPSAYEQYF.

The chain joins TRBV12-3 or TRBV12-4 to TRBJ2-2; 9 bases fit TRBD1. The length of the CDR3 is 17 residues. Trimming at V came to 2 bases and at J to 4 bases, leaving 8 bases not matched to a gene. In nucleotides, the CDR3 is TGTGCCAGCAGTTTACTCGGGACAGGGTTGGGCACCGGGGAGCTGTTTTTT. Translation: CASSLLGTGLGTGELFF.

This clonotype was seen ten or more times. J is TRBJ2-3 and V is TRBV20-1; D is uncertain. The V end lost 1 base, the J end lost 1 base, and 12 bases lay between the germline ends. There are 15 residues in the CDR3. CDR1 is DFQATT, CDR2 SNEGSKA, per germline (reference sequence). The CDR3 coding sequence is TGCAGTGCTAGAGTCCAGGTAGCAGGCACAGATACGCAGTATTTT. This gives the protein CSARVQVAGTDTQYF.

The chain is built from TRBV10-3 and TRBJ2-1; 8 nucleotides match TRBD1. The V segment lost 0 bases and the J segment 6 bases; nucleotides outside the gene matches: 4. The CDR3 loop spans 15 amino acids. Germline assignment: CDR1 ENHRY and CDR2 SYGVKD. The CDR3: CAISESRTGINEQFF. The CDR3 DNA sequence: TGTGCCATCAGTGAGTCCAGGACAGGGATCAATGAGCAGTTCTTC.

J is TRBJ2-7 and V is TRBV29-1, with TRBD2 matching 8 bases. Germline V CDR1 and CDR2: SQVTM, ANQGSEA. After removal of 1 base from V and 1 base from J, the junction contained 9 bases not matched to a gene. The CDR3 runs 16 residues. CDR3 coding DNA: TGCAGCGTTGAAGGGGATACTAGCGGCAGATCCTACGAGCAGTACTTC. Amino acids: CSVEGDTSGRSYEQYF.

The genes are TRBV10-3 and TRBJ2-1; TRBD2 agrees at 8 bases. Germline lookup yields CDR1 ENHRY and CDR2 SYGVKD. This CDR3 comprises 15 residues. V lost 6 bases, J lost 2 bases, and 6 bases stayed unmatched. The CDR3: CAISAGTSAYNEQFF. The CDR3 region has the DNA TGTGCCATCAGCGCCGGGACTAGTGCCTACAATGAGCAGTTCTTC.